These T cell receptor beta chains were read from a single sample in a study of vaccination and CD4 T cells after COVID-19. These receptors' antigens are unknown. TCRdb re-analysed the PCR reads in MiXCR, keeping a single row per CDR3 protein. Of 6,500 to 10,000 distinct CDR3 sequences in the sample, 40% to 50% were seen once. The specimen was CD4+ T cells from blood, cultured in vitro. All receptors come from a human donor in good health. CDR3s include the opening cysteine and the closing phenylalanine or tryptophan. The order of the fields is V gene, clone size, J gene, D gene, CDR3 length, CDR3 protein, CDR3 DNA. A D gene is named only where the DNA matches it firmly. Expanded clones get a size class; other rows say once, few or many, or leave the size out.

v_call: TRBV10-3; clone_size: few; j_call: TRBJ1-1; d_call: .; cdr3_length: 13; cdr3_aa: CAIKGSTNTEAFF; cdr3_nt: TGTGCCATCAAAGGCTCCACGAACACTGAAGCTTTCTTT
v_call: TRBV7-2; clone_size: few; j_call: TRBJ2-7; d_call: .; cdr3_length: 13; cdr3_aa: CASSSAIQGDQYF; cdr3_nt: TGTGCCAGCAGCTCAGCTATTCAGGGAGACCAGTACTTC
v_call: TRBV19; clone_size: few; j_call: TRBJ1-2; d_call: .; cdr3_length: 14; cdr3_aa: CASSKEEWRSGYTF; cdr3_nt: TGTGCCAGTAGTAAAGAGGAATGGAGGTCCGGCTACACCTTC
v_call: TRBV4-2; clone_size: .; j_call: TRBJ2-5; d_call: .; cdr3_length: 13; cdr3_aa: CASSRAPQETQYF; cdr3_nt: TGTGCCAGCAGCCGCGCCCCCCAAGAGACCCAGTACTTC
v_call: TRBV18; clone_size: .; j_call: TRBJ1-3; d_call: TRBD1; cdr3_length: 15; cdr3_aa: CASSPQTGLRNTIYF; cdr3_nt: TGTGCCAGCTCACCACAGACAGGGCTGAGAAACACCATATATTTT
v_call: TRBV28; clone_size: few; j_call: TRBJ1-1; d_call: .; cdr3_length: 17; cdr3_aa: CASSLWVLRGRNTEAFF; cdr3_nt: TGTGCCAGCAGTTTATGGGTTCTCAGGGGTAGGAACACTGAAGCTTTCTTT
v_call: TRBV7-2; clone_size: .; j_call: TRBJ1-2; d_call: .; cdr3_length: 15; cdr3_aa: CASSPDPYSNYGYTF; cdr3_nt: TGTGCCAGCAGCCCCGACCCCTACTCTAACTATGGCTACACCTTC
v_call: TRBV20-1; clone_size: few; j_call: TRBJ2-4; d_call: TRBD2; cdr3_length: 16; cdr3_aa: CSARDVGRGGKNIQYF; cdr3_nt: TGCAGTGCTAGAGACGTAGGGCGGGGGGGCAAAAACATTCAGTACTTC
v_call: TRBV7-8; clone_size: medium-sized; j_call: TRBJ2-1; d_call: TRBD2; cdr3_length: 16; cdr3_aa: CASSLKRAGMNNEQFF; cdr3_nt: TGTGCCAGCAGCTTAAAACGAGCGGGAATGAACAATGAGCAGTTCTTC
v_call: TRBV11-2; clone_size: few; j_call: TRBJ1-2; d_call: .; cdr3_length: 16; cdr3_aa: CASSRGTALLNYGYTF; cdr3_nt: TGTGCCAGCAGCCGAGGGACGGCTTTGCTTAACTATGGCTACACCTTC
v_call: TRBV19; clone_size: .; j_call: TRBJ1-6; d_call: .; cdr3_length: 14; cdr3_aa: CASTPSQGNSPLHF; cdr3_nt: TGTGCCAGTACCCCGTCGCAGGGGAATTCACCCCTCCACTTT
v_call: TRBV6-1; clone_size: once; j_call: TRBJ2-3; d_call: TRBD1; cdr3_length: 15; cdr3_aa: CASRDGTGGSDTQYF; cdr3_nt: TGTGCCAGCAGAGACGGGACAGGGGGCTCAGATACGCAGTATTTT
v_call: TRBV6-1; clone_size: .; j_call: TRBJ2-1; d_call: .; cdr3_length: 14; cdr3_aa: CASTAASSYNEQFF; cdr3_nt: TGTGCCAGCACTGCGGCAAGCTCCTACAATGAGCAGTTCTTC
v_call: TRBV11-2; clone_size: .; j_call: TRBJ2-5; d_call: .; cdr3_length: 15; cdr3_aa: CASSLGMRGEETQYF; cdr3_nt: TGTGCCAGCAGCTTAGGAATGAGAGGAGAAGAGACCCAGTACTTC
v_call: TRBV4-3; clone_size: .; j_call: TRBJ2-2; d_call: TRBD2; cdr3_length: 17; cdr3_aa: CASSQDLTSGGSGELFF; cdr3_nt: TGCGCCAGCAGCCAAGATTTGACTAGCGGGGGTTCCGGGGAGCTGTTTTTT
v_call: TRBV7-2; clone_size: .; j_call: TRBJ2-3; d_call: .; cdr3_length: 16; cdr3_aa: CASKPVGGGHTDTQYF; cdr3_nt: TGTGCCAGCAAGCCGGTCGGGGGCGGGCACACAGATACGCAGTATTTT
v_call: TRBV27; clone_size: once; j_call: TRBJ1-2; d_call: TRBD1; cdr3_length: 15; cdr3_aa: CASGQGGLFNYGYTF; cdr3_nt: TGTGCCAGCGGCCAGGGGGGCTTATTTAACTATGGCTACACCTTC
v_call: TRBV20-1; clone_size: few; j_call: TRBJ2-7; d_call: .; cdr3_length: 11; cdr3_aa: CSASIDGEQYF; cdr3_nt: TGCAGTGCTAGCATCGACGGGGAGCAGTACTTC
v_call: TRBV15; clone_size: .; j_call: TRBJ1-1; d_call: .; cdr3_length: 13; cdr3_aa: CATSRDKAEKAFF; cdr3_nt: TGTGCCACCAGCAGAGATAAGGCTGAGAAAGCTTTCTTT
v_call: TRBV7-2; clone_size: few; j_call: TRBJ1-5; d_call: .; cdr3_length: 16; cdr3_aa: CASSSPSGGSNQPQHF; cdr3_nt: TGTGCCAGCAGCTCTCCCTCCGGGGGGAGCAATCAGCCCCAGCATTTT
v_call: TRBV7-9; clone_size: .; j_call: TRBJ2-5; d_call: .; cdr3_length: 12; cdr3_aa: CASSFARETQYF; cdr3_nt: TGTGCCAGCAGCTTCGCCCGCGAGACCCAGTACTTC
v_call: TRBV7-9; clone_size: few; j_call: TRBJ1-1; d_call: .; cdr3_length: 16; cdr3_aa: CASSLVLRAQNTEAFF; cdr3_nt: TGTGCCAGCAGCTTAGTTTTGAGGGCTCAGAACACTGAAGCTTTCTTT
v_call: TRBV12-3/TRBV12-4; clone_size: .; j_call: TRBJ2-2; d_call: TRBD2; cdr3_length: 13; cdr3_aa: CASQRGATGELFF; cdr3_nt: TGTGCCAGCCAGCGGGGCGCGACCGGGGAGCTGTTTTTT
v_call: TRBV5-1; clone_size: .; j_call: TRBJ2-3; d_call: .; cdr3_length: 14; cdr3_aa: CASSLDTPPDTQYF; cdr3_nt: TGCGCCAGCAGCTTGGATACACCCCCCGATACGCAGTATTTT
v_call: TRBV6-1; clone_size: few; j_call: TRBJ2-3; d_call: .; cdr3_length: 12; cdr3_aa: CASRSGVNTQYF; cdr3_nt: TGTGCCAGCAGGTCAGGGGTTAATACGCAGTATTTT
v_call: TRBV7-2; clone_size: few; j_call: TRBJ2-5; d_call: .; cdr3_length: 14; cdr3_aa: CASSRGGGSKTQYF; cdr3_nt: TGTGCCAGCAGCCGGGGTGGGGGTTCGAAGACCCAGTACTTC
v_call: TRBV20-1; clone_size: few; j_call: TRBJ1-6; d_call: .; cdr3_length: 15; cdr3_aa: CSATMEGVYNSPLHF; cdr3_nt: TGCAGTGCCACAATGGAAGGGGTCTATAATTCACCCCTCCACTTT
v_call: TRBV6-1; clone_size: few; j_call: TRBJ2-6; d_call: .; cdr3_length: 16; cdr3_aa: CASTVVGRSGANVLTF; cdr3_nt: TGTGCCAGCACCGTGGTTGGACGGTCTGGGGCCAACGTCCTGACTTTC
v_call: TRBV4-3; clone_size: .; j_call: TRBJ2-3; d_call: .; cdr3_length: 15; cdr3_aa: CASREGLARVDTQYF; cdr3_nt: TGCGCCAGCAGGGAGGGGCTAGCTAGGGTAGATACGCAGTATTTT
v_call: TRBV15; clone_size: few; j_call: TRBJ2-7; d_call: TRBD1; cdr3_length: 16; cdr3_aa: CATSSPGTGGSYEQYF; cdr3_nt: TGTGCCACCAGCAGCCCCGGGACAGGGGGGTCCTACGAGCAGTACTTC
v_call: TRBV12-3/TRBV12-4; clone_size: .; j_call: TRBJ2-3; d_call: .; cdr3_length: 12; cdr3_aa: CASKAVPDTQYF; cdr3_nt: TGTGCCAGCAAGGCGGTGCCAGATACGCAGTATTTT
v_call: TRBV7-6; clone_size: once; j_call: TRBJ2-3; d_call: TRBD2; cdr3_length: 19; cdr3_aa: CASSLLPSGGAPSTDTQYF; cdr3_nt: TGTGCCAGCAGCCTACTACCTAGCGGGGGAGCGCCTAGCACAGATACGCAGTATTTT
v_call: TRBV7-2; clone_size: once; j_call: TRBJ2-3; d_call: .; cdr3_length: 15; cdr3_aa: CASSLAGGATDTQYF; cdr3_nt: TGTGCCAGCAGCTTAGCGGGAGGCGCCACAGATACGCAGTATTTT
v_call: TRBV19; clone_size: few; j_call: TRBJ1-1; d_call: .; cdr3_length: 15; cdr3_aa: CASSMLPGGNTEAFF; cdr3_nt: TGTGCCAGTAGTATGTTGCCCGGGGGCAACACTGAAGCTTTCTTT
v_call: TRBV11-2; clone_size: few; j_call: TRBJ2-7; d_call: .; cdr3_length: 16; cdr3_aa: CASSSLSRQGQYEQYF; cdr3_nt: TGTGCCAGCAGCTCCCTGAGTAGGCAGGGTCAATACGAGCAGTACTTC
v_call: TRBV7-9; clone_size: .; j_call: TRBJ1-6; d_call: .; cdr3_length: 12; cdr3_aa: CASSPQESPLHF; cdr3_nt: TGTGCCAGCAGCCCACAGGAGTCACCCCTCCACTTT
v_call: TRBV12-3/TRBV12-4; clone_size: .; j_call: TRBJ1-5; d_call: .; cdr3_length: 15; cdr3_aa: CASSLRTASNQPQHF; cdr3_nt: TGTGCCAGCAGTTTGAGGACAGCTAGCAATCAGCCCCAGCATTTT
v_call: TRBV6-1; clone_size: .; j_call: TRBJ1-5; d_call: .; cdr3_length: 15; cdr3_aa: CASSEGGYSNQPQHF; cdr3_nt: TGTGCCAGCAGTGAAGGGGGATATAGCAATCAGCCCCAGCATTTT
v_call: TRBV12-3/TRBV12-4; clone_size: .; j_call: TRBJ2-5; d_call: TRBD2; cdr3_length: 17; cdr3_aa: CASSLIRRGGGQETQYF; cdr3_nt: TGTGCCAGCAGTTTAATTCGTCGCGGGGGGGGACAAGAGACCCAGTACTTC
v_call: TRBV21-1; clone_size: .; j_call: TRBJ2-3; d_call: .; cdr3_length: 14; cdr3_aa: CASNKQGTTDTQYF; cdr3_nt: TGTGCCAGCAACAAACAGGGGACCACAGATACGCAGTATTTT
v_call: TRBV20-1; clone_size: few; j_call: TRBJ2-7; d_call: .; cdr3_length: 13; cdr3_aa: CSASPSAAYEQYF; cdr3_nt: TGCAGTGCTTCCCCTAGCGCGGCCTACGAGCAGTACTTC
v_call: TRBV7-8; clone_size: few; j_call: TRBJ1-5; d_call: .; cdr3_length: 17; cdr3_aa: CASSATPLGDSNQPQHF; cdr3_nt: TGTGCCAGCAGCGCGACGCCCCTTGGAGATAGCAATCAGCCCCAGCATTTT
v_call: TRBV7-9; clone_size: .; j_call: TRBJ2-5; d_call: TRBD1; cdr3_length: 13; cdr3_aa: CASSLGQAETQYF; cdr3_nt: TGTGCCAGCAGCCTAGGACAGGCGGAGACCCAGTACTTC
v_call: TRBV19; clone_size: .; j_call: TRBJ1-5; d_call: .; cdr3_length: 13; cdr3_aa: CASSMGGNQPQHF; cdr3_nt: TGTGCCAGTAGTATGGGGGGCAATCAGCCCCAGCATTTT
v_call: TRBV7-2; clone_size: .; j_call: TRBJ2-3; d_call: .; cdr3_length: 15; cdr3_aa: CAGSFASQGGDTQYF; cdr3_nt: TGTGCCGGCAGCTTTGCCAGCCAGGGGGGAGATACGCAGTATTTT
v_call: TRBV7-9; clone_size: .; j_call: TRBJ2-7; d_call: .; cdr3_length: 13; cdr3_aa: CASSLDLTYEQYF; cdr3_nt: TGTGCCAGCAGCTTAGATCTTACCTACGAGCAGTACTTC
v_call: TRBV20-1; clone_size: .; j_call: TRBJ2-1; d_call: .; cdr3_length: 13; cdr3_aa: CSGFSPPYNEQFF; cdr3_nt: TGCAGTGGTTTTTCGCCACCCTACAATGAGCAGTTCTTC